These 29 T cell receptor beta chains were sequenced from one sample in a study of cytomegalovirus exposure and HLA in healthy donors. The PCR employed 60 Vbeta primers together with 13 Jbeta primers. Using immunoSEQ multiplex PCR, the repertoire was profiled, and TCRdb retains in-frame clones only, with some absent. The sample yields about 81,000 clones, around four fifths seen once. The sample consisted of PBMCs. The origin of the receptors is a man aged 45-60 years in good health and CMV-seropositive.

The CDR3 region has the DNA TGTGCCAGTAGTGGGGGGGCTATCGGTGAAAAACTGTTTTTT. Translation: CASSGGAIGEKLFF. The chain carries TRBV19 and TRBJ1-4, with D perhaps TRBD1 (6 bases). In germline, CDR1 is LNHDA, CDR2 SQIVND (reference sequence). The CDR3 covers 14 residues. Trimming left V 5 bases short and J 7 bases short, with 14 bases between.

This clone was seen a handful of times. This rearrangement joins TRBV7-6 to TRBJ2-7; 9 bases agree with TRBD2. Germline loops: CDR1 SGHVS, CDR2 FNYEAQ. The CDR3 consists of 17 residues. V trimming: 5 bases; J trimming: 6 bases; junction bases outside the gene matches: 17. Here the CDR3 reads CASSPQPPSGTSGEQYF. CDR3 DNA: TGTGCCAGCAGCCCCCAACCGCCTAGCGGGACGTCTGGCGAGCAGTACTTC.

The gene calls are TRBV19 and TRBJ2-4; TRBD2 agrees at 8 bases. Germline trimming cut 2 bases from V and 0 bases from J; bases unmatched to any gene: 0. The germline gives CDR1 LNHDA, CDR2 SQIVND (reference sequence). The CDR3 is 15 amino acids. This chain's CDR3 is CASSILAGAKNIQYF. The CDR3 nucleotides are TGTGCCAGTAGTATACTAGCGGGAGCCAAAAACATTCAGTACTTC. Full variable domain (missing parts from reference TRBV19 and TRBJ2-4): DGGITQSPKYLFRKEGQNVTLSCEQNLNHDAMYWYRQDPGQGLRLIYYSQIVNDFQKGDIAEGYSVSREKKESFPLTVTSAQKNPTAFYLCASSILAGAKNIQYFGAGTRLSVL.

With regard to this clone: One end of the junction is discordant with germline, which a read error may explain. The V call is TRBV7-9, the J call TRBJ2-5; TRBD2 matches 10 bases. Germline assignment: CDR1 SEHNR and CDR2 FQNEAQ (reference sequence). This CDR3 comprises 16 residues. CDR3 nucleotides: TGTTCCAGCAGCGGCCCCGGACTAGCGGATCAAGAGACCCAGTACTTC. Its translation: CSSSGPGLADQETQYF. Full variable domain (rest looked up from reference TRBV7-9 and TRBJ2-5): DTGVSQNPRHKITKRGQNVTFRCDPISEHNRLYWYRQTLGQGPEFLTYFQNEAQLEKSRLLSDRFSAERPKGSFSTLEIQRTEQGDSAMYLCSSSGPGLADQETQYFGPGTRLLVL.

The chain couples TRBV7-9 to TRBJ2-3; D is perhaps TRBD2 (5 bases). CDR1 and CDR2 from the germline V gene are SEHNR and FQNEAQ (reference sequence). This CDR3 is 12 amino acids long. CDR3 amino acids: CANGKYTDTQYF. CDR3 nucleotide sequence: TGTGCGAACGGGAAGTACACAGATACGCAGTATTTT.

The genes are TRBV2 and TRBJ2-5; 7 bases match TRBD1. Judging by the DNA end, TRBJ2-7 fits better; the J call may be wrong. The CDR3 runs 11 residues. CDR1 is SNHLY, CDR2 FYNNEI, per germline. Written as DNA, the CDR3 is TGTGCCAGCAGGGACAGGTACGAGCAGTACTTC. It codes for CASRDRYEQYF.

CDR3 region: CASMQIQAGEQFF. CDR3 in DNA: TGTGCCAGCATGCAAATCCAGGCGGGTGAGCAGTTCTTC. This chain connects TRBV27 to TRBJ2-1; D is perhaps TRBD2 (5 bases). Looked up from germline, CDR1 is MNHEY and CDR2 is SMNVEV (reference sequence). The CDR3 loop spans 13 amino acids. Deletions cut 7 bases from V and 9 bases from J, with 16 bases between.

This CDR3 is CASSLGGASGASSYEQYF. CDR3 in DNA: TGTGCCAGCAGCTTAGGAGGGGCTAGCGGTGCGAGCTCCTACGAGCAGTACTTC. This chain connects TRBV11-3 to TRBJ2-5; 7 bases map to TRBD2. The end of the DNA is better explained by TRBJ2-7, so the J call may be wrong. This CDR3 is built from 18 residues. Germline-derived CDR1 and CDR2 are SGHNT and YENEEA.

In DNA form, the CDR3 reads TGTGCCAGCAGCCCCGGACAGTTTACCGGGGAGCTGTTTTTT. Encoded protein: CASSPGQFTGELFF. The chain joins TRBV7-2 to TRBJ2-2, with D possibly being TRBD1 (6 bases). Germline CDR1 reads SGHTA; CDR2 reads FQGNSA. V gave up 5 bases and J gave up 5 bases, with 12 bases separating them. The length of the CDR3 is 14 residues.

About this clone itself: An end of the junction differs from the germline gene, which may be a read error. This chain uses TRBV27 with TRBJ1-4; 9 bases fit TRBD1. CDR1 and CDR2 from the germline V gene are MNHEY and SMNVEV (reference sequence). This CDR3 comprises 13 residues. The CDR3 region has the DNA TGTGCCACCGGGACAGGGAGGGATGAAAGACTGTTTTTT. Its translation is CATGTGRDERLFF.

CDR3 coding DNA: TGTGCCAGCAGCTTAGGGGTCAGGTTGAACACTGAAGCTTTCTTT. Translated, it gives CASSLGVRLNTEAFF. The chain combines TRBV7-2 with TRBJ1-1; D ambiguous. CDR3 size: 15 residues. Per germline, CDR1 SGHTA and CDR2 FQGNSA. Trimming took 1 base from V and 0 from J, leaving 9 bases between them.

The chain has TRBV19 and TRBJ1-1; the match to TRBD1 covers 7 bases. With V trimmed by 8 bases and J by 1 base, 10 bases remained unmatched. There are 15 residues in the CDR3. Per the germline V gene, CDR1 is LNHDA and CDR2 is SQIVND (reference sequence). The chain's CDR3 is CASQPRTGANTEAFF. In nucleotides, the CDR3 is TGTGCCAGTCAACCCCGCACAGGGGCGAACACTGAAGCTTTCTTT.

The CDR3 coding sequence is TGTGCCAGCAGCCGGGAGGGGGGTCAGCCCCAGCATTTT. This codes for CASSREGGQPQHF. This chain connects TRBV7-3 to TRBJ1-5, with a possible D match to TRBD1 (6 bases). CDR1 and CDR2 (germline): SGHTA, FQGTGA. The CDR3 is 13 residues long. V lost 5 bases and J lost 6, with 11 bases in between.

The chain couples TRBV4-1 to TRBJ1-5; 9 bases are a match to TRBD1. Germline V gene lookup returns CDR1 MGHRA and CDR2 YSYEKL. The CDR3 has 14 amino acids. The ends lost 3 bases at V and 5 bases at J; junction bases unmatched: 2. As DNA, the CDR3 is TGCGCCAGCAGCCATGACAGGGGGGATCAGCCCCAGCATTTT. It translates to CASSHDRGDQPQHF.

The chain employs TRBV30 and TRBJ1-4; D is possibly TRBD1 (5 bases). Germline lookup yields CDR1 GTSNPN and CDR2 SVGIG (reference sequence). The CDR3 has 19 residues. V lost 4 bases and J lost 4, with 28 bases in between. CDR3 coding DNA: TGTGCCTGGACATCTCAACCCGGGAGAGGCTGGGGCGGTAATGAAAAACTGTTTTTT. Protein product: CAWTSQPGRGWGGNEKLFF.

CDR3 in DNA: TGTGCTAGTGGTTTGGTACTGGGGGAGCGGGAGTCCCACAATGAGCAGTTCTTC. Protein: CASGLVLGERESHNEQFF. The gene calls are TRBV12-5 and TRBJ2-1; 8 nucleotides align to TRBD2. Trimming cost V 0 bases and J 5 bases; bases outside gene matches: 12. This CDR3 spans 18 amino acids. Per the germline V gene, CDR1 is LGHNT and CDR2 is FRNRAP.

J is TRBJ2-1 and V is TRBV29-1; 10 bases line up with TRBD1. The CDR3 is 14 amino acids. Germline CDR1 is SQVTM and CDR2 is ANQGSEA. Germline trimming cut 5 bases from V and 5 bases from J; bases unmatched to any gene: 6. The CDR3 nucleotides read TGCAGCGTTCGAGACAGGGGGCCCAACAATGAGCAGTTCTTC. Amino acids: CSVRDRGPNNEQFF.

CDR3 nucleotide sequence: TGTGCCAGCAGCTTAGTTAGCGGTCTTAACAATGAGCAGTTCTTC. Protein: CASSLVSGLNNEQFF. The V gene is TRBV7-8, the J gene TRBJ2-1; TRBD2 is a possible D gene (6 bases). Trimming pared 1 base from V and 5 bases from J, leaving 12 bases between. CDR1 SGHVS and CDR2 FQNEAQ come from the germline V gene. The CDR3 has 15 residues.

This clone was observed once. The rearrangement uses TRBV11-3 and TRBJ1-6, with D unresolved. Germline CDR1 reads SGHNT; CDR2 reads YENEEA. The CDR3 is 17 residues long. Trimming stripped 4 bases from V and 15 bases from J, with 28 bases between. The CDR3 DNA follows: TGTGCCAGCAGCTCCACTACCGGACTCTTTTCGTCCGGTAACCTCCACTTT. The encoded protein is CASSSTTGLFSSGNLHF.

The gene calls are TRBV27 and TRBJ2-2, with TRBD1 as a possible D gene (5 bases). The germline V gene encodes CDR1 MNHEY and CDR2 SMNVEV (reference sequence). The length of the CDR3 is 15 residues. V was cut by 3 bases and J by 6 bases, with 14 bases left in between. The CDR3 sequence: CASSFRVTTPGELFF. DNA of the CDR3: TGTGCCAGCAGTTTCAGGGTTACTACCCCCGGGGAGCTGTTTTTT.

The V call is TRBV7-2, the J call TRBJ1-1; no clear D. Per germline, CDR1 SGHTA and CDR2 FQGNSA. This CDR3 has 12 amino acids. Trimming removed 5 bases at V and 10 bases at J, with 14 bases between. CDR3 region: CASSPRTVGAFF. CDR3 bases: TGTGCCAGCAGCCCTCGAACAGTCGGAGCTTTCTTT.

This chain uses TRBV6-1 with TRBJ1-2, with a weak D call TRBD1 (5 bases). Germline CDR1 MNHNS, CDR2 SASEGT. The V and J ends lost 5 bases and 0 bases respectively, with 13 bases between them. CDR3 size: 15 residues. CDR3 region: CASSLNRRPNYGYTF. CDR3 DNA: TGTGCCAGCAGTCTTAACAGGCGACCTAACTATGGCTACACCTTC.

This clone came up once. This chain links TRBV7-3 with TRBJ1-1, with D uncertain. The CDR3 consists of 15 residues. Germline assignment: CDR1 SGHTA and CDR2 FQGTGA. Trimming shortened V by 3 bases and J by 0 bases, and 11 bases separated the two germline ends. CDR3 residues: CASSLGGAVNTEAFF. The CDR3 DNA follows: TGTGCCAGCAGCTTGGGCGGAGCGGTGAACACTGAAGCTTTCTTT.

J is TRBJ2-7 and V is TRBV5-5; D is ambiguous. The V and J ends lost 0 bases and 4 bases respectively, with 17 bases between them. There are 16 residues in the CDR3. Germline CDR1 is SGHKS and CDR2 is YYEKEE (reference sequence). In nucleotides, the CDR3 is TGTGCCAGCAGCTTGGAGTTCGGCCTAGATCAGTACGAGCAGTACTTC. Protein: CASSLEFGLDQYEQYF.

The chain has TRBV5-8 and TRBJ2-2; 8 bases match TRBD2. The CDR3 loop spans 16 amino acids. Trimming at V came to 4 bases and at J to 5 bases, leaving 10 bases not matched to a gene. Germline CDR1 reads SGHTS; CDR2 reads YDEGEE. The DNA for the CDR3 is TGTGCCAGCAGCGGGCCCAGCGGGAGTTGGACCGGGGAGCTGTTTTTT. It encodes CASSGPSGSWTGELFF.

This clone was observed a single time. The J gene is TRBJ2-7, the V gene TRBV19; TRBD2 aligns across 13 bases. Germline CDR1 LNHDA, CDR2 SQIVND (reference sequence). With V trimmed by 4 bases and J by 3 bases, 0 bases remained unmatched. The CDR3 runs 14 residues. CDR3 coding DNA: TGTGCCAGTAGTAGACTAGCGGGAGGCTACGAGCAGTACTTC. Translating gives CASSRLAGGYEQYF. The full variable domain, rest sourced from reference TRBV19 and TRBJ2-7, is DGGITQSPKYLFRKEGQNVTLSCEQNLNHDAMYWYRQDPGQGLRLIYYSQIVNDFQKGDIAEGYSVSREKKESFPLTVTSAQKNPTAFYLCASSRLAGGYEQYFGPGTRLTVT.

This chain uses TRBV5-1 with TRBJ2-7; 8 bases map to TRBD2. Germline lookup yields CDR1 SGHRS and CDR2 YFSETQ. This CDR3 spans 14 amino acids. The V gene end was trimmed by 2 bases and the J gene end by 4 bases; junction bases not matched to a gene: 5. CDR3 nucleotides: TGCGCCAGCAGCTTAAGCGGGAGTGGGTACGAGCAGTACTTC. Amino acids: CASSLSGSGYEQYF.

The chain uses TRBV5-1 and TRBJ2-2, with a possible D match to TRBD1 (5 bases). The V and J ends lost 5 bases and 2 bases respectively, with 16 bases between them. This CDR3 spans 16 amino acids. Per germline, CDR1 SGHRS and CDR2 YFSETQ. CDR3: CASRQDPLFNTGELFF. The DNA of the CDR3 is TGCGCCAGCAGACAGGACCCCTTATTTAACACCGGGGAGCTGTTTTTT.

This clone was seen only a few times. The rearrangement links TRBV28 to TRBJ2-1; weak D call: TRBD1 (5 bases). Deletions cut 4 bases from V and 9 bases from J, with 22 bases between. Germline CDR1 is MDHEN and CDR2 is SYDVKM. The CDR3 is made up of 16 amino acids. The CDR3 reads CASSSTIFTGFSEQFF. The CDR3 coding sequence is TGTGCCAGCAGTTCCACCATTTTTACAGGATTCAGTGAGCAGTTCTTC.